These 24 T cell receptor beta chains were all obtained from the same sample, sequenced in a study of T cells after yellow fever vaccination (dated by TCRdb to between 2017 and 2020). Interpreted using the paper, the treatment or condition label stands for: live attenuated yellow fever vaccine strain. Libraries were built with 5' RACE. For sequencing, an Illumina NovaSeq 6000 was employed. TCRdb passed the public sequencing reads through fastp at Q25 and MiXCR, retaining productive beta sequences. All rows with the same CDR3 protein become a single entry with the most common DNA and genes. This sample comprises 250,000 or so distinct CDR3 sequences, 3.6% of them detected only once. Of the sample, 15% to 20% falls within the top ten clones. Source: PBMCs, taken 15 days after the yellow fever booster vaccination. These receptors originate from a man between 18 and 35 years old who received the YFV17D yellow fever vaccine.

This clonotype was seen many times. V and J are TRBV15 and TRBJ2-4; 8 nucleotides agree with TRBD1. This CDR3 region has 15 residues. Germline-derived CDR1 and CDR2 are LNHNV and YYDKDF (reference sequence). The V and J ends lost 0 bases and 8 bases, in that order; junction bases with no gene match: 6. CDR3 residues: CATSRDEGQADIQYF. CDR3 nucleotide sequence: TGTGCCACCAGCAGAGATGAGGGACAGGCAGACATTCAGTACTTC.

Many counts were recorded for this clonotype. The V and J genes are TRBV10-3 and TRBJ2-7; D could derive from TRBD1 or TRBD2 (5 bases each). CDR1 is ENHRY and CDR2 is SYGVKD in the germline V gene. This CDR3 has 15 residues. V lost 6 bases and J 0 bases, leaving 15 bases between the germline ends. CDR3: CAIRWDPRDSYEQYF. CDR3 nucleotide sequence: TGTGCCATCAGATGGGACCCGAGGGACTCCTACGAGCAGTACTTC.

This clonotype has ten or more counts. This chain uses TRBV10-3 with TRBJ1-3; D is uncertain. The V end was cut by 4 bases, the J end by 4 bases, with 20 bases between. There are 17 residues in the CDR3. Germline loops: CDR1 ENHRY, CDR2 SYGVKD. CDR3 DNA: TGTGCCATCAGTGCGTGGGCAGCGGCTAAAGAGGGAAACACCATATATTTT. Protein product: CAISAWAAAKEGNTIYF.

This clonotype was seen repeatedly, ten times or more. The chain couples TRBV5-1 to TRBJ2-3; D gene unclear. Per the germline V gene, CDR1 is SGHRS and CDR2 is YFSETQ. The CDR3 runs 16 residues. V lost 0 bases and J 4 bases, leaving 15 bases between the germline ends. CDR3 in amino acids: CASSLDPPPAPDTQYF. For the CDR3, the DNA is TGCGCCAGCAGCTTGGACCCGCCACCCGCCCCAGATACGCAGTATTTT.

This clonotype came up many times. The chain couples TRBV5-1 to TRBJ1-2; no firm D call. There are 14 residues in the CDR3. Deletions cut 4 bases from V and 3 bases from J, with 13 bases between. Germline values: CDR1 SGHRS, CDR2 YFSETQ. DNA for the CDR3: TGCGCCAGCAGCCTACCGGGCCAGGACTATGGCTACACCTTC. It specifies CASSLPGQDYGYTF.

The sample holds many counts of this clonotype. The chain carries TRBV20-1 and TRBJ2-3, with D maybe TRBD2 (5 bases). This CDR3 has 10 residues. V was shortened by 6 bases and J by 4 bases, with 5 bases between the two germline ends. Per germline, CDR1 DFQATT and CDR2 SNEGSKA (reference sequence). The CDR3 DNA follows: TGCAGTGCGAGGGCAGATACGCAGTATTTT. Protein sequence: CSARADTQYF.

This clonotype showed up many times. The chain couples TRBV19 to TRBJ2-1; 7 positions agree with TRBD1. CDR1 is LNHDA, CDR2 SQIVND, per germline (reference sequence). The CDR3 runs 13 residues. The V gene end was trimmed by 6 bases and the J gene end by 10 bases; junction bases not matched to a gene: 9. The CDR3: CASSEQGLGEQFF. DNA for the CDR3: TGTGCCAGTAGCGAACAGGGGCTAGGCGAGCAGTTCTTC.

This clonotype was seen ten or more times. The chain has TRBV5-1 and TRBJ2-3, with D possibly being TRBD2 (6 bases). CDR1 and CDR2 (germline): SGHRS, YFSETQ. V was clipped by 3 bases and J by 3 bases, with 14 bases between them. The CDR3 sequence is 15 residues long. The CDR3 DNA reads TGCGCCAGCAGCTGGGGCGGACGGGGGACAGATACGCAGTATTTT. Amino acid sequence: CASSWGGRGTDTQYF.

In this sample, this clonotype turned up many times. The J gene is TRBJ2-2, the V gene TRBV7-9; D remains unclear. Germline V lookup: CDR1 SEHNR, CDR2 FQNEAQ (reference sequence). The CDR3 is made up of 16 amino acids. Deletions cut 2 bases from V and 0 bases from J, with 10 bases between. CDR3 DNA: TGTGCCAGCAGCTTAACCGAGCGCGCGAACACCGGGGAGCTGTTTTTT. Amino acids: CASSLTERANTGELFF.

This clonotype was found many times. This chain joins TRBV5-1 and TRBJ2-3; a weak D match, TRBD2 (5 bases). CDR1 and CDR2 from the germline V gene are SGHRS and YFSETQ. The CDR3 is 14 amino acids. V shed 4 bases and J shed 2 bases, with 11 bases lying between them. The CDR3 DNA sequence: TGCGCCAGCAGCAGGCAGGACTTCACAGATACGCAGTATTTT. Translation gives CASSRQDFTDTQYF.

A remark on this clonotype: This may arise from a read error, as a much more abundant clone is one base away. CDR3 nucleotide sequence: TGTGCCAGCAGCCAGCTCACCCGGCCCTACGAGCAGTACTTC. This encodes CASSQLTRPYEQYF. This chain links TRBV7-8 with TRBJ2-7; D call uncertain. V was trimmed by 5 bases and J by 2 bases, leaving 13 bases between them. Germline V gene data show CDR1 as SGHVS and CDR2 as FQNEAQ. The CDR3 extends over 14 amino acids. Using reference TRBV7-8 and TRBJ2-7 for the parts outside the CDR3, the full variable domain is GAGVSQSPRYKVAKRGQDVALRCDPISGHVSLFWYQQALGQGPEFLTYFQNEAQLDKSGLPSDRFFAERPEGSVSTLKIQRTQQEDSAVYLCASSQLTRPYEQYFGPGTRLTVT.

As for this clonotype: A single base separates this from a much larger clone, so it may be a read error. This chain connects TRBV12-3 or TRBV12-4 to TRBJ2-1; D unresolved. The V end lost 1 base, the J end lost 12 bases, and 13 bases lay between the germline ends. The CDR3 loop spans 13 amino acids. The CDR3 reads CASSLGSTPGQFF. CDR3 nucleotides: TGTGCCAGCAGTTTAGGGAGTACGCCGGGGCAGTTCTTC.

This clonotype was found many times. The chain employs TRBV6-5 and TRBJ2-1; 8 bases are a match to TRBD1. CDR3 size: 15 residues. The ends lost 6 bases at V and 5 bases at J; junction bases unmatched: 9. The germline gives CDR1 MNHEY, CDR2 SVGAGI. CDR3 residues: CASRFQGAGNNEQFF. DNA for the CDR3: TGTGCCAGCAGATTCCAGGGGGCGGGAAACAATGAGCAGTTCTTC.

Ten or more counts support this clonotype. The J gene is TRBJ1-6, the V gene TRBV5-1, with TRBD1 identical over 7 bases. The junction had 6 bases not matched to a gene; V was cut back by 4 bases and J by 11 bases. CDR3 size: 13 residues. CDR1 and CDR2 from the germline V gene are SGHRS and YFSETQ. The CDR3 sequence: CASSERQGAPLHF. The CDR3 nucleotides are TGCGCCAGCAGCGAAAGACAGGGCGCACCCCTCCACTTT.

Ten or more counts support this clonotype. The CDR3 loop reads CASSGRSFLGHEGYTF. In nucleotides, the CDR3 is TGTGCCAGCAGTGGGAGGAGTTTCCTGGGCCATGAGGGCTACACCTTC. This chain connects TRBV25-1 to TRBJ1-2, with unresolved D. V lost 4 bases and J lost 8, with 23 bases in between. The CDR3 extends over 16 amino acids. The V gene's germline CDR1 is MGHDK and CDR2 SYGVNS.

This clonotype was seen many times. V usage is TRBV7-9 and J usage is TRBJ2-3; no clear D. The CDR3 is 15 residues long. V lost 8 bases and J lost 3, with 18 bases in between. Germline values: CDR1 SEHNR, CDR2 FQNEAQ (reference sequence). The chain's CDR3 is CASGPRGFGTDTQYF. The DNA of the CDR3 is TGTGCCAGCGGTCCGAGAGGTTTTGGGACAGATACGCAGTATTTT.

The table lists this clonotype with many counts. This rearrangement joins TRBV12-3 or TRBV12-4 to TRBJ2-1, with D maybe TRBD2 (7 bases). Trimming took 6 bases from V and 2 from J, leaving 26 bases between them. The CDR3 contains 19 residues. CDR3 DNA sequence: TGTGCCAGCAGCCCTTGGGGGTACGGGGGGCTGTATACCTACAATGAGCAGTTCTTC. Its protein product is CASSPWGYGGLYTYNEQFF.

This clonotype was detected ten times or more. This chain joins TRBV2 and TRBJ2-3; the D is unclear. Trimming stripped 2 bases from V and 1 base from J, with 10 bases between. The CDR3 extends over 15 amino acids. Germline CDR1 reads SNHLY; CDR2 reads FYNNEI. The CDR3 nucleotides are TGTGCCAGCAGTGAATGGGTTAAAGGCACAGATACGCAGTATTTT. The encoded protein is CASSEWVKGTDTQYF.

This clonotype was seen repeatedly, ten times or more. The chain combines TRBV6-1 with TRBJ1-3; D is perhaps TRBD1 (6 bases). With 2 bases removed from V and 0 bases from J, the gap between germline ends came to 11 bases. This CDR3 contains 16 residues. CDR1 is MNHNS, CDR2 SASEGT, per germline. The CDR3 loop reads CASSEPGASSGNTIYF. The CDR3 nucleotides read TGTGCCAGCAGTGAACCGGGGGCCAGCTCTGGAAACACCATATATTTT.

This clonotype has ten or more counts. The chain carries TRBV18 and TRBJ2-3; TRBD1 matches at 8 bases. The CDR3 consists of 15 residues. Trimming at V came to 5 bases and at J to 0 bases, leaving 4 bases not matched to a gene. Germline V lookup: CDR1 KGHSH, CDR2 LQKENI. The CDR3 protein is CASSERTGSTDTQYF. The CDR3 DNA reads TGTGCCAGCTCAGAGAGGACAGGGAGCACAGATACGCAGTATTTT.

The sample holds many counts of this clonotype. J is TRBJ2-7 and V is TRBV5-1; TRBD1 might be the D (6 bases). The CDR3 length is 14 residues. V was pared by 5 bases and J by 3 bases, with 15 bases between. Germline values: CDR1 SGHRS, CDR2 YFSETQ. The CDR3 protein is CASSRDPDSYEQYF. In DNA form, the CDR3 reads TGCGCCAGCAGTCGAGACCCGGACAGCTACGAGCAGTACTTC.

This clonotype occurred many times. The rearrangement uses TRBV9 and TRBJ1-1, with D possibly matching TRBD1 (6 bases). Germline CDR1 is SGDLS and CDR2 is YYNGEE. The CDR3 spans 12 residues. V was cut by 3 bases and J by 10 bases, with 13 bases left in between. CDR3 bases: TGTGCCAGCAGCGCCTTAGGGGGTCTAGCTTTCTTT. Protein sequence: CASSALGGLAFF.

The V call is TRBV29-1, the J call TRBJ1-1, with D possibly matching TRBD1 (5 bases). This CDR3 is 11 amino acids long. Germline lookup yields CDR1 SQVTM and CDR2 ANQGSEA. The V gene lost 2 bases and the J gene lost 5 bases, with 6 bases spanning the gap. CDR3 bases: TGCAGCGTTGAACAGGGAACTGAAGCTTTCTTT. Its translation is CSVEQGTEAFF.

This clonotype was counted ten times or more. The genes are TRBV27 and TRBJ1-1, with D possibly matching TRBD1 (6 bases). V dropped 5 bases and J dropped 4 bases, with 17 bases sitting between them. Germline values: CDR1 MNHEY, CDR2 SMNVEV (reference sequence). The CDR3 sequence is 15 residues long. The CDR3 nucleotides are TGTGCCAGCAGTACCCTACAGGGTACAGGCACTGAAGCTTTCTTT. Its protein product is CASSTLQGTGTEAFF.